The subject of this entry is one TCR beta chain. Its antigen remains unidentified. The CDR3 has 15 residues. Germline loops: CDR1 MRHNA, CDR2 SNTAGT. J gave up 3 bases and V 6 bases, and 7 bases lay outside the gene matches. This specimen belongs to a study of T cells in Graves' hyperthyroidism and ophthalmopathy. Study-wide results and caveats: Separating ophthalmopathy from stable hyperthyroidism was achieved by a 13 V-J model.

Exclusion of a patient resulted from uncontrolled infection, other autoimmune disease, pregnancy or lactation. Authors of the study amplified TCR beta CDR3 regions from RNA transcripts. The TCR CDR3 was amplified in a first-round RT-PCR using the HTBI primer set. One entry per CDR3 protein, called by TCRdb with MiXCR from the multiplex PCR reads. Of 600,000 to 650,000 distinct CDR3 sequences in the sample, under 25% were seen once. This clonotype was obtained from a man aged 30 to 39 with Graves' ophthalmopathy. The chain combines TRBV6-4 with TRBJ2-2, with 7 bases lining up with TRBD2. The sample comprised blood. The CDR3 nucleotides read TGTGCCAGCAGAAAGGAAGCGGGGCACACCGGGGAGCTGTTTTTT. Its protein is CASRKEAGHTGELFF.